The 23 T cell receptor beta chains reported below all come from one sample, sequenced in a study of siplizumab effects on memory and regulatory T cells. The table came from immunoSEQ multiplex PCR; TCRdb's copy has only in-frame clones and leaves some out. The top ten hold 0.3% of the sample, which has around 86,000 clones, around 94% seen once. Sequenced input: non-Treg CD4+ T cells sorted from blood. These receptors originate from a human donor in good health.

Regarding this clone: This same CDR3 is encoded by further DNA sequences in the sample. The chain is built from TRBV30 and TRBJ1-3, with a weak D call TRBD1 (6 bases). Germline V CDR1 and CDR2: GTSNPN, SVGIG (reference sequence). The CDR3 runs to 13 residues. V was shortened by 5 bases and J by 2 bases, with 10 bases between the two germline ends. The CDR3 reads CAWDRDTGNTIYF. CDR3 nucleotides: TGTGCCTGGGACCGGGACACTGGAAACACCATATATTTT.

The chain employs TRBV9 and TRBJ2-4; D is unresolved. This CDR3 is built from 15 residues. V was pared by 0 bases and J by 8 bases, with 15 bases between. Germline lookup yields CDR1 SGDLS and CDR2 YYNGEE. The CDR3 reads CASSVGVALADIQYF. The CDR3 DNA reads TGTGCCAGCAGCGTAGGGGTCGCCTTGGCGGACATTCAGTACTTC.

This sequence joins TRBV10-2 and TRBJ1-2, with a possible D match to TRBD1 (6 bases). CDR3 length equals 13 residues. Germline values: CDR1 WSHSY, CDR2 SAAADI. Between the trimmed V and J ends, which lost 3 bases and 7 bases, there was a span of 12 bases. The CDR3 coding sequence is TGCGCCAGCAGTGACCGACAGGAAAGTGGCTACACCTTC. This translates into CASSDRQESGYTF.

V is TRBV18 and J is TRBJ2-3; maybe TRBD1 (6 bases). Germline V gene sequence: CDR1 KGHSH, CDR2 LQKENI. V was clipped by 6 bases and J by 2 bases, with 12 bases between them. This CDR3 region has 14 residues. CDR3 sequence: CASSPTGPTDTQYF. The DNA of the CDR3 is TGTGCCAGCTCTCCCACAGGGCCCACAGATACGCAGTATTTT.

The chain couples TRBV25-1 to TRBJ2-7, with D unclear. The V end lost 3 bases, the J end lost 1 base, and 7 bases lay between the germline ends. The CDR3 has 13 residues. Germline CDR1 MGHDK, CDR2 SYGVNS. In DNA, the CDR3 is TGTGCCAGCAGTGATCCAGGATCCTACGAGCAGTACTTC. Its translation is CASSDPGSYEQYF.

V and J are TRBV5-1 and TRBJ2-7; perhaps TRBD2 as D (5 bases). The CDR3 is 14 amino acids. V was pared by 0 bases and J by 4 bases, with 11 bases between. The germline gives CDR1 SGHRS, CDR2 YFSETQ. This CDR3 is CASSLDGLLYEQYF. CDR3 DNA sequence: TGCGCCAGCAGCTTGGATGGACTTTTATACGAGCAGTACTTC.

The J gene is TRBJ1-2, the V gene TRBV4-2, with D unresolved. CDR1 and CDR2 (germline): LGHNA, YNFKEQ. Trimming cost V 0 bases and J 2 bases, with 10 bases left between them. The CDR3 runs to 15 residues. CDR3 sequence: CASSQDTSSNYGYTF. The CDR3 nucleotides read TGTGCCAGCAGCCAAGACACATCCAGCAACTATGGCTACACCTTC.

CDR3 DNA: TGTGCCAGCAGCAAACTGGGTCGGGGGTTACGGAAGCCCCAGCATTTT. It yields the protein CASSKLGRGLRKPQHF. The chain combines TRBV21-1 with TRBJ1-5. TRBV21-1 is a documented pseudogene. The CDR3 covers 16 residues.

V is TRBV9 and J is TRBJ2-7; D gene uncertain. Between the trimmed V and J ends, which lost 3 bases and 3 bases, there was a span of 13 bases. The germline V gene has CDR1 SGDLS and CDR2 YYNGEE. The CDR3 sequence is 14 residues long. CDR3 DNA: TGTGCCAGCAGCGCAGGAATTTCGGTCTACGAGCAGTACTTC. It encodes CASSAGISVYEQYF.

The J gene is TRBJ2-1, the V gene TRBV27; D might be TRBD1 or TRBD2, each matching 5 bases. The CDR3 consists of 13 residues. V lost 6 bases, J lost 8 bases, and 14 bases lay in between. The germline CDR1 and CDR2 sequences are MNHEY and SMNVEV (reference sequence). The CDR3 DNA reads TGTGCCAGCAGCCTATACGGGGCGGATGAGCAGTTCTTC. This gives the protein CASSLYGADEQFF.

The CDR3 sequence is CASSLVLGGTTDTQYF. CDR3 sequence (DNA): TGTGCCAGCAGCTTAGTTCTTGGCGGAACCACAGATACGCAGTATTTT. The chain carries TRBV7-9 and TRBJ2-3; D is ambiguous. CDR1 is SEHNR and CDR2 is FQNEAQ in the germline V gene (reference sequence). CDR3 size: 16 residues. V lost 1 base to trimming and J lost 2 bases, with 13 bases between them.

The chain is built from TRBV10-3 and TRBJ1-2; D might be TRBD1 (6 bases). This CDR3 contains 14 residues. Deletions cut 5 bases from V and 1 base from J, with 11 bases between. The germline CDR1 and CDR2 sequences are ENHRY and SYGVKD. Here the CDR3 DNA reads TGTGCCATCAGTTGGACAGAGTATAACTATGGCTACACCTTC. Protein product: CAISWTEYNYGYTF.

V and J are TRBV5-1 and TRBJ2-7, with D possibly matching TRBD1 (6 bases). The V gene lost 5 bases and the J gene lost 0 bases, with 15 bases spanning the gap. CDR3 length: 15 amino acids. CDR1 is SGHRS and CDR2 is YFSETQ in the germline V gene. CDR3 DNA: TGCGCCAGCAGGACCGGGACACAGAGCTCCTACGAGCAGTACTTC. This gives the protein CASRTGTQSSYEQYF.

The chain joins TRBV6-4 to TRBJ2-6; TRBD1 matches 7 bases. This CDR3 is built from 19 residues. Trimming removed 0 bases from V and 2 bases from J; junction bases left unmatched: 10. Germline CDR1 MRHNA, CDR2 SNTAGT. CDR3 sequence: CASSDSAGGNIAGANVLTF. CDR3 DNA sequence: TGTGCCAGCAGTGACTCGGCAGGGGGTAATATCGCTGGGGCCAACGTCCTGACTTTC.

The chain joins TRBV27 to TRBJ1-5; TRBD1 matches at 10 bases. CDR3 length equals 16 residues. J lost 4 bases, V lost 5 bases, and 8 bases had no gene match. CDR1 MNHEY and CDR2 SMNVEV come from the germline V gene (reference sequence). CDR3 residues: CASSLSGTGENQPQHF. The CDR3 DNA sequence: TGTGCCAGCAGTCTCTCCGGGACAGGGGAAAATCAGCCCCAGCATTTT.

The gene calls are TRBV27 and TRBJ2-1; D possibly corresponds to TRBD1 (5 bases). The ends were cut back, 1 base at V and 5 bases at J, with 15 bases in the middle. Germline CDR1 MNHEY, CDR2 SMNVEV (reference sequence). The length of the CDR3 is 16 residues. As DNA, the CDR3 is TGTGCCAGCAGTTTATTGGGCAGGGTAACCCACAATGAGCAGTTCTTC. The encoded protein is CASSLLGRVTHNEQFF.

This chain joins TRBV5-1 and TRBJ2-7, with TRBD2 identical over 11 bases. The junction had 3 bases not matched to a gene; V was cut back by 4 bases and J by 0 bases. The CDR3 loop spans 15 amino acids. The germline V gene has CDR1 SGHRS and CDR2 YFSETQ. The CDR3: CASSSSGGVSYEQYF. In DNA, the CDR3 is TGCGCCAGCAGCAGTAGCGGGGGGGTCTCCTACGAGCAGTACTTC.

This chain uses TRBV19 with TRBJ1-6, with a possible D match to TRBD1 (5 bases). Trimming removed 5 bases from V and 10 bases from J, with 15 bases in between. This CDR3 contains 14 residues. Germline-derived CDR1 and CDR2 are LNHDA and SQIVND (reference sequence). The CDR3 protein is CASSLARVGSPLHF. The DNA for the CDR3 is TGTGCCAGTAGTCTGGCCAGGGTCGGCTCACCCCTCCACTTT.

This chain uses TRBV7-6 with TRBJ2-1, with 10 bases fitting TRBD2. With 2 bases clipped from V and 7 bases from J, the junction kept 8 bases outside the gene matches. The CDR3 contains 16 residues. Germline V CDR1 and CDR2: SGHVS, FNYEAQ. The CDR3 coding sequence is TGTGCCAGCAGCTTAACTAGCGGGGTTACGGGGAATGAGCAGTTCTTC. Its protein product is CASSLTSGVTGNEQFF.

The chain employs TRBV7-9 and TRBJ1-1, with D hard to call. This CDR3 is 14 amino acids long. V dropped 4 bases and J dropped 4 bases, with 13 bases sitting between them. Germline assignment: CDR1 SEHNR and CDR2 FQNEAQ (reference sequence). The CDR3 region is CASSYDPPGTEAFF. CDR3 bases: TGTGCCAGCAGCTACGACCCGCCGGGCACTGAAGCTTTCTTT.

This chain joins TRBV7-3 and TRBJ2-1; 10 bases are shared with TRBD2. With V trimmed by 2 bases and J by 6 bases, 4 bases remained unmatched. This CDR3 contains 15 residues. Germline values: CDR1 SGHTA, CDR2 FQGTGA. CDR3 sequence (DNA): TGTGCCAGCAGCTTACTAGCGGGAGTAGGCAATGAGCAGTTCTTC. Protein product: CASSLLAGVGNEQFF.

The CDR3, as DNA: TGTGCCAGCAGTTTGGGCAGGGGGGGATCCTACGAGCAGTACTTC. Amino acid sequence: CASSLGRGGSYEQYF. This chain uses TRBV27 with TRBJ2-7; the D gene could be TRBD1 or TRBD2 (7 bases each). CDR1 MNHEY and CDR2 SMNVEV come from the germline V gene (reference sequence). The CDR3 extends over 15 amino acids. Between the trimmed V and J ends, which lost 3 bases and 1 base, there was a span of 13 bases.

The chain combines TRBV27 with TRBJ1-1, with D unresolved. This CDR3 spans 11 amino acids. V was pared by 8 bases and J by 1 base, with 5 bases between. The germline gives CDR1 MNHEY, CDR2 SMNVEV (reference sequence). As DNA, the CDR3 is TGTGCCAGCGGGAGGAACACTGAAGCTTTCTTT. This encodes CASGRNTEAFF.